This paragraph reports one T cell receptor (beta chain). V was pared by 6 bases and J by 4 bases, with 5 bases of the junction left unmatched. The CDR3 runs to 15 residues. The sample comes from a study of blood T cells in healthy people across ages. Study summary: About one barcoded TCR beta cDNA was captured per two T cells.

PCR was performed a second time for about 6 to 12 cycles using a sample-barcoded 5' primer and a J-beta primer mix. TCRdb analysed the 5' RACE reads with MiXCR anew, one entry per CDR3 protein. This table has around 990,000 distinct CDR3 sequences, around 27% appearing once. These data were also filed under a second study, of T cells of mothers and their children.

The TCR sequence derives from a girl aged 2 to 10 in good health. The sample taken for sequencing was blood. The chain has TRBV12-3 or TRBV12-4 and TRBJ2-2; 10 nucleotides line up with TRBD1. CDR3 nucleotides: TGTGCCAGCAGACCCGGGACAGGGGCCACCGGGGAGCTGTTTTTT. This translates into CASRPGTGATGELFF.